What follows are 5 T cell receptor beta chains derived from one specimen sequenced in a study of OX40 agonist ivuxolimab in advanced cancers. Profiling relied on immunoSEQ multiplex PCR, and the TCRdb table lists in-frame clones only, not all of them. The sample contains 60,000 or so clones, over 75% of which appear only once. Sequences were derived from CD4+ or CD8+ T cells sorted from blood, sampled in a trial of the OX40 agonist ivuxolimab. These receptors were collected from an adult with an advanced solid tumor such as melanoma, head and neck, liver or kidney cancer.

The rearrangement joins TRBV5-1 to TRBJ1-2, with D tentatively TRBD1 (5 bases). The germline V gene encodes CDR1 SGHRS and CDR2 YFSETQ. The CDR3 loop spans 17 amino acids. Trimming took off 1 base at V and 7 bases at J, with 23 bases between the two ends. Here the CDR3 reads CASSLTPTEGLVAGYTF. The CDR3 region has the DNA TGCGCCAGCAGCTTGACCCCGACAGAGGGATTGGTGGCTGGCTACACCTTC.

The rearrangement uses TRBV28 and TRBJ1-6; D is possibly TRBD1 (6 bases). Trimming took 4 bases from V and 3 from J, leaving 13 bases between them. CDR1 and CDR2 from the germline V gene are MDHEN and SYDVKM. CDR3 length: 16 residues. The CDR3 here is CASSSTGTIYNSPLHF. The CDR3 DNA reads as TGTGCCAGCAGTTCCACAGGGACTATCTATAATTCACCCCTCCACTTT. Complete variable domain (other parts from reference TRBV28 and TRBJ1-6): DVKVTQSSRYLVKRTGEKVFLECVQDMDHENMFWYRQDPGLGLRLIYFSYDVKMKEKGDIPEGYSVSREKKERFSLILESASTNQTSMYLCASSSTGTIYNSPLHFGNGTRLTVT.

CDR3 residues: CASIPQGAFGELFF. In DNA, the CDR3 is TGTGCCAGTATCCCACAGGGGGCGTTCGGGGAGCTGTTTTTT. This sequence joins TRBV19 and TRBJ2-2; TRBD1 matches 9 bases. Germline CDR1 and CDR2: LNHDA and SQIVND (reference sequence). This CDR3 is built from 14 residues. Trimming took 7 bases from V and 7 from J; bases not matched to a gene: 7.

This clone was detected only once. The chain links TRBV5-1 to TRBJ2-7; 7 bases fit TRBD1. This CDR3 contains 14 residues. The V gene's germline CDR1 is SGHRS and CDR2 YFSETQ. Trimming cost V 3 bases and J 2 bases; bases outside gene matches: 5. In DNA form, the CDR3 reads TGCGCCAGCAGCTCCGGACAGGTCCCCTACGAGCAGTACTTC. The encoded protein is CASSSGQVPYEQYF.

V usage is TRBV5-1 and J usage is TRBJ2-3; 8 positions match TRBD1. Germline assignment: CDR1 SGHRS and CDR2 YFSETQ. CDR3 length: 16 amino acids. Trimming took 3 bases from V and 3 from J; bases not matched to a gene: 9. The CDR3 reads CASSSQTGVMTDTQYF. As DNA, the CDR3 is TGCGCCAGCAGCTCCCAGACAGGGGTTATGACAGATACGCAGTATTTT.